The rows below give T cell receptor beta chains drawn from one sample of a study of PD-1 blockade in classical Hodgkin lymphoma. Produced via immunoSEQ multiplex PCR; TCRdb's table is partial and in-frame only. The sample holds around 21,000 clones; more than 65% are singletons and the top ten take approximately 20%. The material sequenced was peripheral blood mononuclear cells (PBMCs), taken before the fourth cycle of nivolumab. The source is a human donor with classical Hodgkin lymphoma. The CDR3 runs from the conserved cysteine through the conserved F or W. Fields, in order: J gene, V gene, D gene, clone size, CDR3 protein, CDR3 DNA. A D gene is named only where the DNA matches it firmly. Rows may omit the clone size; those that give it use once, few, many or a size class.

J gene: TRBJ2-7; V gene: TRBV6-6; D gene: TRBD1; clone size: few; CDR3 protein: CASSLTFGQVSYEQYF; CDR3 DNA: TGTGCCAGCAGTTTAACCTTTGGACAGGTTTCCTACGAGCAGTACTTC
J gene: TRBJ2-7; V gene: TRBV5-4; D gene: NA; clone size: NA; CDR3 protein: CASSLGGDTYEQYF; CDR3 DNA: TGTGCCAGCAGCTTGGGGGGTGATACCTACGAGCAGTACTTC
J gene: TRBJ1-1; V gene: TRBV10-3; D gene: TRBD1; clone size: once; CDR3 protein: CAIRQGGTEAFF; CDR3 DNA: TGTGCCATCAGACAGGGGGGAACTGAAGCTTTCTTT
J gene: TRBJ2-7; V gene: TRBV28; D gene: NA; clone size: once; CDR3 protein: CASTIRGGAPDYEQYF; CDR3 DNA: TGTGCCAGCACCATCCGGGGTGGGGCGCCTGACTACGAGCAGTACTTC
J gene: TRBJ2-2; V gene: TRBV27; D gene: NA; clone size: NA; CDR3 protein: CASSLTGWAGELFF; CDR3 DNA: TGTGCCAGCAGTTTAACGGGATGGGCCGGGGAGCTGTTTTTT
J gene: TRBJ1-2; V gene: TRBV19; D gene: TRBD1; clone size: NA; CDR3 protein: CASSIRTGGRLANYGYTF; CDR3 DNA: TGTGCCAGTAGTATAAGGACAGGGGGCCGGTTAGCTAACTATGGCTACACCTTC
J gene: TRBJ2-2; V gene: TRBV7-2; D gene: TRBD1; clone size: NA; CDR3 protein: CASSTWTGGSGELFF; CDR3 DNA: TGTGCCAGCAGCACTTGGACAGGGGGCTCCGGGGAGCTGTTTTTT
J gene: TRBJ1-4; V gene: TRBV6-1; D gene: NA; clone size: NA; CDR3 protein: CASRMTAINEKLFF; CDR3 DNA: TGTGCCAGCAGGATGACAGCTATAAATGAAAAACTGTTTTTT
J gene: TRBJ2-7; V gene: TRBV30; D gene: NA; clone size: NA; CDR3 protein: CAWSGGSFGQYF; CDR3 DNA: TGTGCCTGGAGTGGGGGTTCCTTCGGGCAGTACTTC
J gene: TRBJ2-2; V gene: TRBV5-1; D gene: TRBD1; clone size: NA; CDR3 protein: CASSLTGGAKGGELFF; CDR3 DNA: TGCGCCAGCAGCCTTACAGGGGGCGCGAAGGGCGGGGAGCTGTTTTTT
J gene: TRBJ2-1; V gene: TRBV27; D gene: NA; clone size: NA; CDR3 protein: CASATDYEQFF; CDR3 DNA: TGTGCCAGCGCGACCGATTATGAGCAGTTCTTC
J gene: TRBJ2-1; V gene: TRBV5-1; D gene: TRBD2; clone size: NA; CDR3 protein: CASSLRTRYNEQFF; CDR3 DNA: TGCGCCAGCAGCTTGCGGACTAGATACAATGAGCAGTTCTTC
J gene: TRBJ1-2; V gene: TRBV10-2; D gene: NA; clone size: NA; CDR3 protein: CASRGGVNYGYTF; CDR3 DNA: TGCGCCAGCAGGGGCGGAGTGAACTATGGCTACACCTTC
J gene: TRBJ2-3; V gene: TRBV19; D gene: NA; clone size: NA; CDR3 protein: CASSRAGSQSTDTQYF; CDR3 DNA: TGTGCCAGTAGTAGGGCCGGGAGCCAGAGCACAGATACGCAGTATTTT
J gene: TRBJ2-3; V gene: TRBV2; D gene: NA; clone size: NA; CDR3 protein: CASTRDLTDTQYF; CDR3 DNA: TGTGCCAGCACCAGGGACCTCACAGATACGCAGTATTTT
J gene: TRBJ1-3; V gene: TRBV19; D gene: NA; clone size: NA; CDR3 protein: CASTTTQFTGNTIYF; CDR3 DNA: TGTGCCAGTACCACGACACAGTTTACTGGAAACACCATATATTTT
J gene: TRBJ1-1; V gene: TRBV11-2; D gene: NA; clone size: NA; CDR3 protein: CASSLRSQGGSEAFF; CDR3 DNA: TGTGCCAGCAGCTTACGCTCACAGGGTGGAAGTGAAGCTTTCTTT
J gene: TRBJ1-5; V gene: TRBV28; D gene: NA; clone size: NA; CDR3 protein: CASSSYTGNQPQHF; CDR3 DNA: TGTGCCAGCAGTTCCTACACTGGCAATCAGCCCCAGCATTTT
J gene: TRBJ1-5; V gene: TRBV7-2; D gene: NA; clone size: NA; CDR3 protein: CASSLGGASNQPQHF; CDR3 DNA: TGTGCCAGCAGCTTAGGAGGGGCCTCGAATCAGCCCCAGCATTTT
J gene: TRBJ1-5; V gene: TRBV5-6; D gene: NA; clone size: NA; CDR3 protein: CASSLTARGYQPQHF; CDR3 DNA: TGTGCCAGCAGTTTGACGGCAAGGGGGTATCAGCCCCAGCATTTT
J gene: TRBJ1-6; V gene: TRBV7-6; D gene: NA; clone size: NA; CDR3 protein: CASSSKEGSPLHF; CDR3 DNA: TGTGCCAGCAGCTCAAAAGAGGGTTCACCCCTCCACTTT
J gene: TRBJ2-2; V gene: TRBV19; D gene: NA; clone size: once; CDR3 protein: CASRPGENTGELFF; CDR3 DNA: TGTGCCAGTAGGCCGGGAGAAAACACCGGGGAGCTGTTTTTT